The 23 T cell receptor beta chains presented below share a single source sample, sequenced in a study of neurological immune-mediated disorders. The time point: technical triplicate 3. MiXCR was run by TCRdb on the 5' RACE reads, yielding one entry per CDR3 protein. The sample gives fewer than 35,000 distinct CDR3 sequences, 16% of which show up once; about 4.9% is in the top ten. The sample was CD4+ T cells from blood. The receptor source for this set is a female donor with HTLV-1-associated myelopathy (HAM/TSP).

This clonotype was observed at least ten times. This chain links TRBV20-1 with TRBJ1-3, with D possibly being TRBD1 (6 bases). The CDR3 sequence is 15 residues long. Germline V gene lookup returns CDR1 DFQATT and CDR2 SNEGSKA (reference sequence). V was cut by 5 bases and J by 7 bases, with 21 bases left in between. CDR3 nucleotide sequence: TGCAGTGCTGAGTCAGGGGTGGGGTTTGGTAACACCATATATTTT. Residues: CSAESGVGFGNTIYF.

There are many counts of this clonotype. The chain combines TRBV5-1 with TRBJ2-7; D remains unclear. The germline gives CDR1 SGHRS, CDR2 YFSETQ. The CDR3 is made up of 12 amino acids. V shed 0 bases and J shed 3 bases, with 4 bases lying between them. CDR3 coding DNA: TGCGCCAGCAGCTTGGATGACTACGAGCAGTACTTC. Translated, it gives CASSLDDYEQYF.

The rearrangement links TRBV7-3 to TRBJ2-3; 7 positions agree with TRBD2. J lost 2 bases, V lost 4 bases, and 21 bases had no gene match. This CDR3 spans 20 amino acids. Germline V gene sequence: CDR1 SGHTA, CDR2 FQGTGA. The CDR3 sequence is CASSYPPRDYGFRDTDTQYF. The CDR3 region has the DNA TGTGCCAGCAGCTACCCCCCCCGGGACTATGGATTCAGGGACACAGATACGCAGTATTTT.

By its share, this clonotype is medium-sized. The chain joins TRBV20-1 to TRBJ2-7, with D possibly matching TRBD1 (6 bases). V was pared by 0 bases and J by 7 bases, with 10 bases between. Germline lookup yields CDR1 DFQATT and CDR2 SNEGSKA (reference sequence). There are 12 residues in the CDR3. The CDR3 protein is CSARDQGTEQYF. The CDR3 DNA follows: TGCAGTGCTAGAGATCAGGGGACAGAGCAGTACTTC.

In the case of this clonotype: The junction does not match germline at one end; this may be a read error. The CDR3 reads CSATKGLYNKQFF. In DNA, the CDR3 is TGCAGCGCCACCAAGGGACTTTACAATAAGCAGTTCTTC. The chain combines TRBV29-1 with TRBJ2-1; tentatively, D is TRBD2 (6 bases). Germline V CDR1 and CDR2: SQVTM, ANQGSEA. The CDR3 has 13 residues.

This clonotype was detected ten times or more. The chain employs TRBV4-2 and TRBJ1-1; no reliable D call. V lost 5 bases and J 3 bases, leaving 13 bases between the germline ends. CDR3 size: 14 residues. CDR1 is LGHNA, CDR2 YNFKEQ, per germline. In nucleotides, the CDR3 is TGTGCCAGCAGCGAGACCTTGGCGGACACTGAAGCTTTCTTT. Residues: CASSETLADTEAFF.

This clonotype was seen at least ten times. One end of the junction does not line up with germline, which may come from a read error. The chain uses TRBV3-1 and TRBJ1-4, with D uncertain. The CDR3 covers 13 residues. The V gene's germline CDR1 is LGHDT and CDR2 YNNKEL (reference sequence). The CDR3 loop reads CASSFSTNEKLFF. The CDR3 bases are TGTGCCAGCAGCTTCTCAACCAATGAAAAACTGTTTTTT.

This clonotype was recorded at least ten times. The chain has TRBV3-1 and TRBJ2-2, with D possibly TRBD1 on 6 matching bases. The length of the CDR3 is 16 residues. V lost 1 base and J lost 2, with 11 bases in between. Germline CDR1 LGHDT, CDR2 YNNKEL (reference sequence). This CDR3 reads CASSQGTGTNTGELFF. The CDR3 DNA reads as TGTGCCAGCAGCCAAGGAACAGGGACCAACACCGGGGAGCTGTTTTTT. Full variable domain (rest looked up from reference TRBV3-1 and TRBJ2-2): DTAVSQTPKYLVTQMGNDKSIKCEQNLGHDTMYWYKQDSKKFLKIMFSYNNKELIINETVPNRFSPKSPDKAHLNLHINSLELGDSAVYFCASSQGTGTNTGELFFGEGSRLTVL.

This clonotype occurred many times. The chain uses TRBV6-2 or TRBV6-3 and TRBJ2-2, with a possible D match to TRBD2 (6 bases). The V end lost 0 bases, the J end lost 7 bases, and 12 bases lay between the germline ends. This CDR3 region has 15 residues. The germline V gene encodes CDR1 MNHEY and CDR2 SVGEGT. CDR3 sequence: CASSYSFTGGGELFF. CDR3 bases: TGTGCCAGCAGTTACTCATTTACCGGGGGCGGGGAGCTGTTTTTT.

This clonotype was counted at least ten times. The chain employs TRBV28 and TRBJ1-2; D is unclear. Germline assignment: CDR1 MDHEN and CDR2 SYDVKM. The V end lost 5 bases, the J end lost 4 bases, and 8 bases lay between the germline ends. The CDR3 is made up of 12 amino acids. In DNA form, the CDR3 reads TGTGCCAGCAGTCCAAGGCGCTATGGCTACACCTTC. The encoded protein is CASSPRRYGYTF.

As concerns this clonotype: A junction end diverges from the germline sequence, so it may reflect a read error. V gene TRBV18 combines with J gene TRBJ2-1, with 9 bases matching TRBD1. Per germline, CDR1 KGHSH and CDR2 LQKENI. CDR3 length equals 16 residues. The CDR3 DNA reads as TGTACCAGCTCACCAAGTGCCTGGACAGGGGCGAATGAGCAGTTCTTC. It yields the protein CTSSPSAWTGANEQFF.

In its sample, this clonotype was seen many times. This chain uses TRBV7-3 with TRBJ1-1; a weak D match, TRBD1 (6 bases). Germline V gene lookup returns CDR1 SGHTA and CDR2 FQGTGA. The length of the CDR3 is 16 residues. V lost 4 bases and J 0 bases, leaving 15 bases between the germline ends. The CDR3 loop is CASSSKGGPLNTEAFF. The CDR3 DNA reads as TGTGCCAGCAGCTCGAAGGGGGGGCCGTTGAACACTGAAGCTTTCTTT.

This clonotype was picked up many times. This chain connects TRBV3-1 to TRBJ2-1, with 7 bases fitting TRBD1. The CDR3 is 21 residues long. Germline V gene sequence: CDR1 LGHDT, CDR2 YNNKEL (reference sequence). V gave up 1 base and J gave up 1 base; unmatched junction bases: 19. In DNA, the CDR3 is TGTGCCAGCAGCCAAGTCATATCTGGGACAGATCACCAGATTTCCTACAATGAGCAGTTCTTC. Protein sequence: CASSQVISGTDHQISYNEQFF.

This clonotype was picked up many times. This chain connects TRBV18 to TRBJ2-3; 10 bases are a match to TRBD2. Germline values: CDR1 KGHSH, CDR2 LQKENI. The CDR3 contains 15 residues. Trimming cost V 3 bases and J 6 bases; bases outside gene matches: 6. CDR3 sequence (DNA): TGTGCCAGCTCACCTGATACTAGCGGGATCGATACGCAGTATTTT. Protein product: CASSPDTSGIDTQYF.

This clonotype was seen at least ten times. As DNA, the CDR3 is TGTGCCACCAGCACGAACTTACAGGGGTTGGTAACTGAAGCTTTCTTT. It specifies CATSTNLQGLVTEAFF. This rearrangement joins TRBV15 to TRBJ1-1; the match to TRBD1 covers 7 bases. The CDR3 sequence is 16 residues long. V lost 4 bases to trimming and J lost 5 bases; unmatched junction nucleotides: 13. In germline, CDR1 is LNHNV, CDR2 YYDKDF (reference sequence).

This clonotype appeared many times. The V call is TRBV5-5, the J call TRBJ1-1; D may be TRBD1 (6 bases). This CDR3 comprises 16 residues. Germline-derived CDR1 and CDR2 are SGHKS and YYEKEE (reference sequence). The ends were cut back, 3 bases at V and 0 bases at J, with 15 bases in the middle. CDR3 in DNA: TGTGCCAGCAGCTCGGGACACCTGAACATGAACACTGAAGCTTTCTTT. It specifies CASSSGHLNMNTEAFF.

This clonotype was seen at least ten times. The rearrangement links TRBV7-2 to TRBJ2-3; TRBD2 matches at 12 bases. From germline, CDR1 is SGHTA and CDR2 FQGNSA. The CDR3 totals 15 residues. V dropped 6 bases and J dropped 9; count of bases not matched to a gene: 10. CDR3 protein: CASRLRLAGDDTQYF. Here the CDR3 DNA reads TGTGCCAGCAGGCTAAGACTAGCGGGAGACGACACGCAGTATTTT.

This clonotype was seen many times. The genes are TRBV29-1 and TRBJ2-5, with 7 bases identical to TRBD2. The germline V gene encodes CDR1 SQVTM and CDR2 ANQGSEA. The junction had 11 bases not matched to a gene; V was cut back by 4 bases and J by 3 bases. The CDR3 runs to 15 residues. Written as DNA, the CDR3 is TGCAGCGTTGGCAGGCGAGCGGCGGGAGAAGAGACCCAGTACTTC. Translation: CSVGRRAAGEETQYF.

In this sample, this clonotype turned up many times. The rearrangement joins TRBV7-2 to TRBJ2-3; 8 bases are shared with TRBD1. Trimming took 4 bases from V and 4 from J; bases not matched to a gene: 4. Germline values: CDR1 SGHTA, CDR2 FQGNSA. The CDR3 has 14 amino acids. The CDR3 bases are TGTGCCAGCAGCTCTCGGACAGGGCCAGATACGCAGTATTTT. Translated: CASSSRTGPDTQYF.

This clonotype was found many times. The V gene is TRBV5-1, the J gene TRBJ2-5, with D unresolved. The CDR3 has 12 residues. Germline CDR1 reads SGHRS; CDR2 reads YFSETQ. V was pared by 5 bases and J by 1 base, with 6 bases between. The CDR3 loop is CASRVSQETQYF. The CDR3 region has the DNA TGCGCCAGCAGAGTTAGCCAAGAGACCCAGTACTTC.

Ten or more counts support this clonotype. The chain employs TRBV6-6 and TRBJ2-7; possibly TRBD2 for D (6 bases). CDR1 MNHNY and CDR2 SVGAGI come from the germline V gene (reference sequence). Trimming left V 5 bases short and J 0 bases short, with 17 bases between. This CDR3 spans 16 amino acids. The CDR3 spells CASSDHSGPSSYEQYF. CDR3 nucleotide sequence: TGTGCCAGCAGTGACCATAGCGGACCGAGCTCCTACGAGCAGTACTTC.

This clonotype was recorded at least ten times. The V and J genes are TRBV6-1 and TRBJ1-2; D ambiguous. This CDR3 spans 14 amino acids. V was pared by 7 bases and J by 6 bases, with 18 bases between. Per germline, CDR1 MNHNS and CDR2 SASEGT. CDR3 region: CASNPAPAGHGYTF. CDR3 DNA sequence: TGTGCCAGCAACCCTGCGCCAGCTGGGCATGGCTACACCTTC.

This clonotype was picked up many times. J is TRBJ2-1 and V is TRBV27; D might be TRBD1 (5 bases). The CDR3 is 14 residues long. Germline values: CDR1 MNHEY, CDR2 SMNVEV (reference sequence). The ends were cut back, 3 bases at V and 5 bases at J, with 11 bases in the middle. CDR3 sequence (DNA): TGTGCCAGCAGTTTTCGTTTAGGGGACAATGAGCAGTTCTTC. It translates to CASSFRLGDNEQFF.